Below are 23 T cell receptor beta chains sequenced from a single sample in a study of T cell clonality in common variable immunodeficiency. Produced via immunoSEQ multiplex PCR; TCRdb's table is partial and in-frame only. The profile covers approximately 30,000 clones, none occurring a single time. Sequencing used peripheral blood mononuclear cells. The source is a person aged 18-69 years in good health.

This clone has at least ten counts. The CDR3 end lies 3 residues beyond the end of the read and is filled in from the germline J gene. J is TRBJ1-1 and V is TRBV18, with D unclear. The CDR3 spans 16 residues. V was pared by 1 base and J by 1 base, with 13 bases between. CDR1 is KGHSH and CDR2 is LQKENI in the germline V gene. The covered CDR3 bases are TGTGCCAGCTCACCACAATCTCTAACCTGGAACACTGAA. This gives the protein CASSPQSLTWNTE. The entire CDR3 is CASSPQSLTWNTEAFF.

This clone was seen repeatedly, ten times or more. The sequence runs out 3 residues before the end of the CDR3; the remainder is reconstructed from the germline J gene. The chain carries TRBV10-3 and TRBJ2-3; D is perhaps TRBD1 (6 bases). Trimming left V 3 bases short and J 1 base short, with 11 bases between. CDR1 ENHRY and CDR2 SYGVKD come from the germline V gene. The CDR3 has 15 amino acids. CDR3 DNA (partial): TGTGCCATCAGTGATGGGGGCGGCCGCACAGATACG. Translated, it gives CAISDGGGRTDT. The full-length CDR3 reads as CAISDGGGRTDTQYF.

This clone was seen repeatedly, ten times or more. The read halts 3 residues ahead of the CDR3 end, with the missing end drawn from the germline J gene. This rearrangement joins TRBV4-2 to TRBJ1-2; 9 bases line up with TRBD1. Trimming removed 1 base from V and 4 bases from J; junction bases left unmatched: 7. This CDR3 is built from 16 residues. Germline lookup yields CDR1 LGHNA and CDR2 YNFKEQ. Here the CDR3 reads CASSQGTRDRAYGYTF. The CDR3 DNA, read in part, is TGTGCCAGCAGCCAAGGTACGCGGGACAGGGCCTATGGC.

Many counts were recorded for this clone. The read halts 3 residues ahead of the CDR3 end, with the missing end drawn from the germline J gene. The chain has TRBV7-8 and TRBJ2-3; D possibly corresponds to TRBD2 (7 bases). This CDR3 is built from 15 residues. Germline-derived CDR1 and CDR2 are SGHVS and FQNEAQ. CDR3 DNA (partial): TGTGCCAGCAGACAAGCGGGGACAAGGCGAGAGACG. This encodes CASRQAGTRRET. The whole CDR3 protein reads CASRQAGTRRETQYF.

The sample holds a few counts of this clone. The CDR3 end is not reached by the read, which stops 3 residues before it; the germline J gene fills it in. The rearrangement joins TRBV7-6 to TRBJ1-1, with D tentatively TRBD1 (6 bases). Per germline, CDR1 SGHVS and CDR2 FNYEAQ. This CDR3 has 16 amino acids. The sequenced CDR3 bases are TGTGCCAGCAGCTTAGGAGTAGGGGGGGCGCTTTCCGAC. Translated, it gives CASSLGVGGALSD. The complete CDR3 sequence is CASSLGVGGALSDAFF.

This clone was detected ten times or more. The CDR3 end is not reached by the read, which stops 3 residues before it; the germline J gene fills it in. This chain uses TRBV7-3 with TRBJ2-2, with 8 bases lining up with TRBD2. V was clipped by 3 bases and J by 7 bases; unmatched bases: 4. This CDR3 has 14 residues. Germline-derived CDR1 and CDR2 are SGHTA and FQGTGA. The CDR3 loop reads CASSFSGNNGELFF. The sequenced CDR3 bases are TGTGCCAGCAGCTTTAGCGGGAATAACGGGGAG. The full variable domain, its missing parts supplied by reference TRBV7-3 and TRBJ2-2, is GAGVSQTPSNKVTEKGKYVELRCDPISGHTALYWYRQSLGQGPEFLIYFQGTGAADDSGLPNDRFFAVRPEGSVSTLKIQRTERGDSAVYLCASSFSGNNGELFFGEGSRLTVL.

This clone appeared many times. Sequencing ends 3 residues short of the CDR3 end; the germline J gene provides the rest. The chain joins TRBV30 to TRBJ2-7, with TRBD2 matching over 8 bases. CDR1 and CDR2 (germline): GTSNPN, SVGIG (reference sequence). This CDR3 spans 17 amino acids. Trimming at V came to 3 bases and at J to 0 bases, leaving 13 bases not matched to a gene. Here the CDR3 reads CAWRGLAGSHFSYEQYF. The covered CDR3 bases are TGTGCCTGGAGGGGGCTAGCGGGCTCCCATTTCTCCTACGAG.

This clone was recorded many times. The read falls 3 residues short of the CDR3 end, and the missing part is taken from the germline J gene. This chain joins TRBV20-1 and TRBJ1-4; 12 bases align to TRBD1. J gave up 8 bases and V 0 bases, and 7 bases lay outside the gene matches. This CDR3 has 16 residues. Germline V lookup: CDR1 DFQATT, CDR2 SNEGSKA (reference sequence). Incomplete CDR3 DNA: TGCAGTGCTAGAGATTTTGGGACAGGGGGCGCGGAAAAA. This codes for CSARDFGTGGAEK. The complete CDR3 sequence is CSARDFGTGGAEKLFF.

This clone was recorded at least ten times. The read finishes 3 residues shy of the CDR3 end, and the germline J gene is used to complete it. The gene calls are TRBV19 and TRBJ1-3; no clear D gene. V was pared by 2 bases and J by 0 bases, with 8 bases between. This CDR3 has 15 amino acids. The germline CDR1 and CDR2 sequences are LNHDA and SQIVND (reference sequence). The CDR3 reads CASSISLFSGNTIYF. Partial CDR3 DNA: TGTGCCAGTAGTATATCCCTATTCTCTGGAAACACC.

Many counts were recorded for this clone. The read gets to within 3 residues of the CDR3 end, and the germline J gene fills in the rest. The chain recombines TRBV5-6 with TRBJ2-5, with TRBD1 matching over 8 bases. The germline V gene encodes CDR1 SGHDT and CDR2 YYEEEE. Germline trimming cut 5 bases from V and 5 bases from J; bases unmatched to any gene: 11. The CDR3 has 15 residues. This CDR3 is CASSPRDRWGETQYF. The part of the CDR3 DNA that was read is TGTGCCAGCAGTCCCCGGGACAGGTGGGGGGAGACC.

Ten or more counts support this clone. The DNA read from the CDR3 is TGCAGTGCCCTCCACCAGGGACAGGGCTACGAG. It encodes CSALHQGQGYE. Given in full, the CDR3 is CSALHQGQGYEQYF. The rearrangement joins TRBV20-1 to TRBJ2-7; TRBD1 matches at 9 bases. The CDR3 extends 3 residues past the end of the read, so its final part is completed from the germline J gene. This CDR3 spans 14 amino acids. The V gene end was trimmed by 6 bases and the J gene end by 3 bases; junction bases not matched to a gene: 9. CDR1 is DFQATT and CDR2 is SNEGSKA in the germline V gene (reference sequence).

This clone was seen many times. The CDR3 goes on 3 residues after the read ends, and that part is filled in from the germline J gene. The rearrangement uses TRBV19 and TRBJ2-5; a possible D gene is TRBD2 (6 bases). Germline CDR1 and CDR2: LNHDA and SQIVND (reference sequence). This CDR3 contains 15 residues. Trimming took 9 bases from V and 2 from J, leaving 19 bases between them. CDR3 in amino acids: CASQSQGTLQETQYF. The CDR3 DNA, read in part, is TGTGCCAGCCAATCCCAAGGGACTCTTCAAGAGACC.

With regard to this clone: The CDR3 end falls 3 residues outside the read, so it is completed with the germline J gene. The chain joins TRBV18 to TRBJ2-2; TRBD1 aligns across 7 bases. This CDR3 comprises 15 residues. CDR1 and CDR2 (germline): KGHSH, LQKENI. The CDR3: CASSPDRDLYEKLFF. Incomplete CDR3 DNA: TGTGCCAGCTCACCCGACAGGGATCTTTACGAAAAG.

The table lists this clone with many counts. The sequence runs out 3 residues before the end of the CDR3; the remainder is reconstructed from the germline J gene. The rearrangement links TRBV30 to TRBJ1-5; D perhaps matches TRBD1 (6 bases). The CDR3 is 13 amino acids. Germline CDR1 GTSNPN, CDR2 SVGIG (reference sequence). V lost 1 base and J lost 6, with 10 bases in between. CDR3: CAWSGQEGQPQHF. The CDR3 DNA, read in part, is TGTGCCTGGAGTGGACAGGAAGGTCAGCCC. Full variable domain (remainder filled in from reference TRBV30 and TRBJ1-5): SQTIHQWPATLVQPVGSPLSLECTVEGTSNPNLYWYRQAAGRGLQLLFYSVGIGQISSEVPQNLSASRPQDRQFILSSKKLLLSDSGFYLCAWSGQEGQPQHFGDGTRLSIL.

In this sample, this clone turned up many times. The read finishes 3 residues shy of the CDR3 end, and the germline J gene is used to complete it. V usage is TRBV29-1 and J usage is TRBJ2-7; D is unresolved. Germline V gene lookup returns CDR1 SQVTM and CDR2 ANQGSEA. This CDR3 spans 13 amino acids. The V and J ends lost 0 bases and 3 bases respectively, with 9 bases between them. Incomplete CDR3 DNA: TGCAGCGTTGAAGATACGTACGGCTACGAG. The encoded protein is CSVEDTYGYE. The full CDR3 sequence reads CSVEDTYGYEQYF.

This clone was found many times. Read data end 3 residues before the CDR3 end; the end is taken from the germline J gene. The rearrangement links TRBV10-3 to TRBJ2-1; possibly TRBD2 for D (7 bases). V lost 0 bases and J lost 6, with 12 bases in between. This CDR3 region has 15 residues. In germline, CDR1 is ENHRY, CDR2 SYGVKD. The CDR3 sequence: CAISESVRGRNEQFF. Partial CDR3 DNA: TGTGCCATCAGTGAGTCAGTGCGGGGGCGCAATGAG.

This clone was observed at least ten times. The read terminates 3 residues ahead of where the CDR3 ends, so the germline J gene completes it. V is TRBV20-1 and J is TRBJ2-5, with TRBD2 matching over 12 bases. Looked up from germline, CDR1 is DFQATT and CDR2 is SNEGSKA (reference sequence). The CDR3 runs to 14 residues. V trimming: 6 bases; J trimming: 0 bases; junction bases outside the gene matches: 2. Incomplete CDR3 DNA: TGCAGTGCCACTAGCGGGGGGTACCAAGAGACC. Residues: CSATSGGYQET. The entire CDR3 reads CSATSGGYQETQYF.

This clone was found many times. From the germline J gene comes the end of the CDR3, since the read stops 3 residues before it. The chain couples TRBV7-9 to TRBJ2-5; D gene ambiguous. Trimming removed 2 bases at V and 2 bases at J, with 6 bases between. The CDR3 is 13 residues long. Germline V CDR1 and CDR2: SEHNR, FQNEAQ (reference sequence). CDR3 loop: CASSLYQQETQYF. CDR3 DNA, as far as it was read: TGTGCCAGCAGCTTATACCAGCAAGAGACC. Variable domain in full (rest from reference TRBV7-9 and TRBJ2-5): DTGVSQNPRHKITKRGQNVTFRCDPISEHNRLYWYRQTLGQGPEFLTYFQNEAQLEKSRLLSDRFSAERPKGSFSTLEIQRTEQGDSAMYLCASSLYQQETQYFGPGTRLLVL.

In the case of this clone: The read ends 3 residues early relative to the CDR3; the germline J gene fills the gap. The rearrangement links TRBV7-3 to TRBJ1-1; possible D gene TRBD1, 5 bases. The CDR3 extends over 15 amino acids. Trimming stripped 1 base from V and 3 bases from J, with 12 bases between. Germline loops: CDR1 SGHTA, CDR2 FQGTGA. CDR3 DNA, as far as it was read: TGTGCCAGCAGCTTAAGGACGGGGGGGGACACTGAA. Protein product: CASSLRTGGDTE. The CDR3, in full, reads CASSLRTGGDTEAFF.

In its sample, this clone was seen many times. The read ends 3 residues early relative to the CDR3; the germline J gene fills the gap. V usage is TRBV20-1 and J usage is TRBJ2-1; 8 bases are a match to TRBD2. The CDR3 is made up of 16 amino acids. Per germline, CDR1 DFQATT and CDR2 SNEGSKA (reference sequence). Trimming cost V 3 bases and J 3 bases; bases outside gene matches: 10. This CDR3 is CSASDAGGPFYNEQFF. The CDR3 bases that were read are TGCAGTGCTAGTGACGCGGGAGGTCCATTCTACAATGAG.

A word on this clone: The read terminates 3 residues before the CDR3 end, so the remaining end is supplied by the germline J gene. The chain joins TRBV7-8 to TRBJ2-7; 7 bases line up with TRBD2. This CDR3 is built from 15 residues. With 6 bases clipped from V and 2 bases from J, the junction kept 10 bases outside the gene matches. Germline V gene sequence: CDR1 SGHVS, CDR2 FQNEAQ. CDR3 bases read: TGTGCCAGCAGTTCAGTCGGGGGGACCGCCTACGAG. Translated, it gives CASSSVGGTAYE. The CDR3 in its entirety is CASSSVGGTAYEQYF.

This clone was picked up many times. The read falls 3 residues short of the CDR3 end, and the missing part is taken from the germline J gene. The chain is built from TRBV13 and TRBJ1-4; unclear D gene. The germline V and J ends were trimmed by 0 bases and 7 bases, with 6 bases remaining between them. This CDR3 comprises 13 residues. The germline V gene encodes CDR1 PRHDT and CDR2 FYEKMQ (reference sequence). The CDR3 protein is CASSLGRGEKLFF. The CDR3 DNA, read in part, is TGTGCCAGCAGCTTAGGACGGGGTGAAAAA.

Ten or more counts support this clone. Coverage ceases 3 residues before the CDR3 finishes, and the germline J gene fills in the end. The gene calls are TRBV19 and TRBJ1-5; 10 bases fit TRBD1. The V gene's germline CDR1 is LNHDA and CDR2 SQIVND (reference sequence). CDR3 length: 16 amino acids. Trimming took 1 base from V and 9 from J; bases not matched to a gene: 9. CDR3 amino acids: CASSIVGGGQGGPQHF. The CDR3 bases that were read are TGTGCCAGTAGTATAGTGGGAGGCGGACAGGGGGGGCCC.